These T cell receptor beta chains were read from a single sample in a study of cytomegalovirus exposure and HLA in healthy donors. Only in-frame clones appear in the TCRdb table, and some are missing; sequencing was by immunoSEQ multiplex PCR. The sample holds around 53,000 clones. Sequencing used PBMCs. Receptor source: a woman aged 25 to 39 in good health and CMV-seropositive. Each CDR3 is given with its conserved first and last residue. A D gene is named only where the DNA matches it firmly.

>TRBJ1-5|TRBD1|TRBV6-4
CASRDRGRRQPQHF
TGTGCCAGCCGAGACAGGGGGCGCAGACAGCCCCAGCATTTT
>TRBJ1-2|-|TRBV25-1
CASSEYEGEGYGYTF
TGTGCCAGCAGTGAATACGAAGGGGAGGGCTATGGCTACACCTTC
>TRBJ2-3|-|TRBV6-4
CASSVGAGSADTQYF
TGTGCCAGCAGTGTAGGGGCGGGATCGGCAGATACGCAGTATTTT
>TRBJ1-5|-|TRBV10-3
CAISEIADQPQHF
TGTGCCATCAGTGAGATCGCAGATCAGCCCCAGCATTTT
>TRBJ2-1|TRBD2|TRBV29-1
CSVELGLAGGGYEQFF
TGCAGCGTTGAATTGGGACTAGCGGGAGGGGGCTATGAGCAGTTCTTC
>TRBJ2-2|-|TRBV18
CASSSVFAGELFF
TGTGCCAGCTCATCCGTTTTTGCCGGGGAGCTGTTTTTT
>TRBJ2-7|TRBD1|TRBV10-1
CASSPFRGQNYEQYF
TGCGCCAGCAGCCCCTTTCGGGGACAGAACTACGAGCAGTACTTC
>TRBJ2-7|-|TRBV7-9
CASSLGWTPLGQYF
TGTGCCAGCAGCTTAGGATGGACACCCCTCGGGCAGTACTTC
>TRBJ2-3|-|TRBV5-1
CASREGGTDTQYF
TGCGCCAGCAGAGAGGGCGGCACAGATACGCAGTATTTT
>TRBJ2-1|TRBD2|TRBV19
CASTTVGGSYNEQFF
TGTGCCAGCACTACAGTGGGGGGGTCCTACAATGAGCAGTTCTTC
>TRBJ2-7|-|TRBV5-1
CASSLAGPEQYF
TGCGCCAGCAGCTTGGCCGGTCCCGAGCAGTACTTC
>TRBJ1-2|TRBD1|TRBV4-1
CASSLRGSDRPNGNYGYTF
TGCGCCAGCAGCCTAAGGGGATCGGACAGGCCCAACGGTAACTATGGCTACACCTTC
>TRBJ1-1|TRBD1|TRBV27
CASSPTGQLENTEAFF
TGTGCCAGCAGTCCCACGGGACAGCTTGAGAACACTGAAGCTTTCTTT
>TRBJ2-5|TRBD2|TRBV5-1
CASSGGLAQETQYF
TGCGCCAGCAGCGGGGGACTAGCGCAAGAGACCCAGTACTTC
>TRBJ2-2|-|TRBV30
CAWSSLKDGLLNTGELFF
TGTGCCTGGAGTAGCCTCAAGGACGGACTCCTGAACACCGGGGAGCTGTTTTTT
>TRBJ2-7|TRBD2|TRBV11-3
CASSPPPTGTSGRAYEQYF
TGTGCCAGCAGCCCACCCCCCACCGGGACTAGCGGGAGGGCCTACGAGCAGTACTTC
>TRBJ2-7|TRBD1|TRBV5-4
CASSSRDRGTHEQYF
TGTGCCAGCAGCTCCCGGGACAGGGGTACCCACGAGCAGTACTTC
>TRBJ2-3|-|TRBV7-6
CASSLSIQSDTQYF
TGTGCCAGCAGCTTAAGTATCCAGTCTGATACGCAGTATTTT
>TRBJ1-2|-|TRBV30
CAWSDRNYGYTF
TGTGCCTGGAGTGATAGAAACTATGGCTACACCTTC
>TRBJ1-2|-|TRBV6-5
CASSYSYNYGYTF
TGTGCCAGCAGTTACTCGTATAACTATGGCTACACCTTC
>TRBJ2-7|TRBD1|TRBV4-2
CASSHRTGGYEQYF
TGTGCCAGCAGCCACCGGACAGGGGGGTACGAGCAGTACTTC
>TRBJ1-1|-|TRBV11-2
CASSRMNTEAFF
TGTGCCAGCAGCCGTATGAACACTGAAGCTTTCTTT
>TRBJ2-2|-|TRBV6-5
CASSYSIPGGTGELFF
TGTGCCAGCAGTTACTCGATCCCAGGAGGGACCGGGGAGCTGTTTTTT
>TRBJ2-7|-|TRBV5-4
CASSPGRGSYEQYF
TGTGCCAGCAGCCCCGGACGGGGGTCGTACGAGCAGTACTTC
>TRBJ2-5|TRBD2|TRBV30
CAWSVGGSKTQYF
TGTGCCTGGAGTGTGGGAGGGAGTAAGACCCAGTACTTC
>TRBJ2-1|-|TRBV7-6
CASSSGWRSSYNEQFF
TGTGCCAGCAGTTCCGGGTGGCGGAGCTCCTACAATGAGCAGTTCTTC
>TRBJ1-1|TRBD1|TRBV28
CASSGDRYLEAFF
TGTGCCAGCAGCGGGGACAGATACCTTGAGGCTTTCTTT
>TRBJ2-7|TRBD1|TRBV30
CAWSVLRTGVNYEQYF
TGTGCCTGGAGTGTACTTAGGACAGGGGTAAACTACGAGCAGTACTTC
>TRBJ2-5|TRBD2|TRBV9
CASSATLRTSAQAQYF
TGTGCCAGCAGCGCCACCTTACGAACTAGCGCCCAGGCCCAGTACTTC
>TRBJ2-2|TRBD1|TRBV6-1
CASSERGPDTGELFF
TGTGCCAGCAGTGAAAGGGGGCCGGACACCGGGGAGCTGTTTTTT
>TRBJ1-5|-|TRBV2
CASSDRGSNQPQHF
TGTGCCAGCAGTGACAGGGGTAGCAATCAGCCCCAGCATTTT